This T cell receptor (beta chain) was profiled in a study of cytomegalovirus exposure and HLA in healthy donors (dated by TCRdb to the late 2010s). About the study as a whole: According to an earlier analysis of 550 to 750 of the donors, about 179 million T cells yielded 120 million or so unique TCR beta sequences and about 300 Gb of sequence data. The genetic ancestry cluster associated with self-reported Caucasian donors included over 65% of the 398 genotyped donors. To study patterns of TCR occurrence, a later analysis re-analyzed previously published TCR beta repertoires from 500 to 850 donors and added high-resolution HLA genotyping. The study combined high-throughput TCR immunosequencing, statistical association of individual TCRs with disease status, and machine learning to predict cytomegalovirus infection status. Typing coverage varied by locus: roughly 620-630 donors for A, B, C, DRB1 and DQB1; roughly 560 for DQA1; more than 600 for DPA1; roughly 450 for DPB1. Across about 380 genotyped donors of the cohort, an average of about 200,000 unique TCR beta nucleotide sequences per donor were sequenced, and approximately 17% of those sequences were non-productive. Both class I and class II loci were covered by HLA typing, at four-digit resolution. An early release covering roughly 600 HLA-typed donors comprised approximately 290 gigabases of sequencing data and around 80 million unique TCR sequences. The aim of the study was to test whether cataloging public T cell receptors could identify signatures of past pathogen exposure. Rather than using new phenotypic data, the later analysis identified candidate immune exposures from TCR beta sequences and from how often those sequences occurred across donors. Alongside the repertoire data, information on donor age, sex, ethnicity and CMV serostatus was compiled. The study profiled the T cell repertoires of 500 to 800 subjects by immunosequencing and related them to cytomegalovirus serostatus. An earlier analysis of several hundred of the donors applied high-throughput TCR beta sequencing to assess whether each TCR beta V gene segment acted as functional or pseudogenic. Because of strong linkage in the cohort, five DR-DQ haplotypes were treated as single units for association and clustering. A later genetic analysis took genome-wide SNP genotypes for about 55% of the roughly 700 donors and used that subset as a discovery cohort. Along with the approximately 620-subject first cohort, a separate validation cohort of 120 different subjects was used. Every repertoire in the discovery cohort had been generated on one and the same sequencing platform.

In total, 500 to 700 healthy bone marrow donors made up the cohort. At the time of sampling, all cohort members were nominally healthy, though unrecorded immune exposures were likely present. The donor tested CMV seronegative, placing the donor among the approximately 360 seronegative members of the cohort. A peripheral blood sample was collected from each donor, and TCR beta sequencing was performed on peripheral blood mononuclear cells. The Qiagen DNeasy Blood Extraction Kit was used to extract genomic DNA from the blood cell samples. Overall results and qualifications from the work: A later analysis found that most CMV-associated TCR beta chains appeared HLA-restricted, with HLA associations seemingly driven largely by CMV exposure. Because counts were too low, seventeen rarely observed V segments, including chromosome 9 orphons, were excluded from the earlier analysis of about 500 of the donors. A later analysis reported that several top co-occurrence clusters appeared linked to parvovirus B19, influenza, CMV and Epstein-Barr virus. The presence/absence analyses assumed that sequencing depth was roughly uniform across donors, and that assumption may not be true. This cohort had only TCR beta chains sequenced, and the lack of alpha or paired-chain data limited which features could be detected. In a later analysis, TCR association rates were found to vary across HLA loci, with the most associated TCRs seen for DRB1 alleles and the fewest for HLA-C alleles. Cytomegalovirus status was reported to be diagnosed by the classifier with high specificity and sensitivity in both the original and validation cohorts. The sequencing pipeline was judged likely to have produced a cluster of highly shared sequence variants as a technical artifact. Some IMGT-functional V segments, including TRBV6-2 and TRBV6-3, could not be distinguished by the 87-base-pair reads and were therefore excluded. Compared with the approximately 600-donor mean, donors in an Asian-associated ancestry cluster had fewer N-insertions in productive TCRs, according to a later genetic analysis. The authors suggested that the approach could potentially be extended to other disease states and immunological phenotypes. When HLA alleles, especially DR and DQ, strongly co-occurred, TCR associations were difficult to assign to individual alleles. Because HLA typing was unavailable for some donors at each locus, only the typed subset was used in association tests. In a later analysis, HLA-associated TCR beta chains showed more clonal expansion and lower generation probabilities than non-associated chains that were equally common. A further reported finding was that TCR beta sequences accurately predicted the HLA-A and HLA-B alleles for most subjects in the first cohort. Across donors, most TCR sequences were observed very rarely, whereas some public TCRs were present in many individuals. The study gave a list of about 150 TCR beta chains associated with cytomegalovirus. For the cohort, immune exposure information was limited to CMV serostatus. At a false discovery rate of 0.05, a later analysis linked about 16,000 TCR beta sequences to specific HLA alleles. A few of the identified cytomegalovirus-associated TCR beta chains were confirmed in vitro to be specific for cytomegalovirus antigens. In an earlier analysis of some 500 of the donors, most TCR beta V segments appeared in productive rearrangements about 87% or about 30% of the time, broadly matching IMGT annotations. An association between a missense DCLRE1C variant and V-gene and J-gene trimming of TCR beta chains was found in a later genetic analysis and replicated in an independent cohort. Correlated functional status among segregating V segments might reflect linkage disequilibrium, but an unknown experimental factor could not be ruled out.

Library creation used the immunoSEQ multiplex PCR assay. A mixture of 60 forward primers for TCR Vbeta segments and 13 reverse primers for TCR Jbeta segments was used in the multiplex PCR. A multiplex PCR assay on genomic DNA amplified the CDR3 region of rearranged TCR beta genes. On the Illumina HiSeq System, the amplified TCR beta libraries were sequenced as 87-base-pair reads. In the original analysis: Across the 670 or so repertoires, a later analysis counted approximately 83 million unique TCR beta chains, 9 million to 14 million of which were shared by at least two donors. A nearest-neighbor algorithm error-corrected the raw reads and collapsed the reads into unique sequences, merging closely related sequences to remove PCR and sequencing errors. Alignment of CDR3 sequences to IMGT reference sequences was used to assign V, D and J gene segments. Each retained sequence needed at least a six-nucleotide match to both a V gene segment and a J gene segment. Rearrangements were classified as productive when the CDR3 lacked stop codons and remained in frame with V and J, and all other rearrangements were classified as non-productive. CDR3 was defined according to IMGT convention as the region running from the second conserved V-encoded cysteine to the conserved J-encoded phenylalanine. In an earlier analysis of 500 to 650 of the donors, sequences lacking an unambiguous match to a single V gene segment were excluded. An earlier analysis of fewer than 750 of the donors classified V segments as functional when productive rearrangements were above 56.7% and as segregating when the standard deviation between donors was above 5%. A statistical classification framework was developed to diagnose cytomegalovirus status using the catalog of TCR beta chain sequences. A later analysis assigned V and J genes by comparing TCR nucleotide sequences with IMGT/GENE-DB human TR gene sequences. In a later analysis, CDR3 sequences and most-parsimonious VDJ recombination scenarios were assigned using the TCRdist pipeline. In a later analysis, each TCR beta chain was defined by its CDR3 amino acid sequence together with its V-gene family, and reads without a unique V-gene family were excluded. A later analysis removed several hundred highly shared, low-generation-probability nucleotide sequences to deal with suspected cross-contamination and a sequencing artifact. For each public chain, a later analysis derived a clonal expansion index from normalized ranks of inferred template counts within each repertoire. A later analysis computed generation probabilities with a VDJ recombination model fitted to out-of-frame rearrangements, and checked the results against IGoR. In a later analysis, hypergeometric tests were used to score TCR-TCR, TCR-HLA and TCR-CMV co-occurrence, with a repertoire-size bias correction applied to TCR pairs. False discovery rates were estimated in a later analysis by permuting HLA or CMV assignments 20 times. In a later analysis, co-occurring TCRs were grouped with DBSCAN, and TCRdist sequence similarity was added when clustering was performed within HLA-allele-positive subsets. For co-occurrence clustering, repertoires with fewer than 30,000 or more than 120,000 public chains were excluded, along with five repertoires with anomalous nucleotide sharing. Held by TCRdb, this immuneACCESS table contains in-frame sequences only and omits some clones. Under half of the omission traces to an unresolved V gene where checked; the cause of the rest is unknown. V, J and clone size are those of that table, while D and trimming were read from the DNA. This sample holds under 200,000 clones; approximately 88% were observed only once. The ten largest clones represent around 0.37% of the sample.

The CDR3 contains 13 residues, cysteine and phenylalanine counted. Just CDR3 DNA is preserved here, 39 bases in frame from base 1. Comment on this clone: Its antigen is still unknown. Base-call qualities are not available, and no considerably larger clone is one nucleotide away.

Recombination linked TRBV21-1 to TRBJ1-2; the table's D call, TRBD1, was not checked against the DNA. TRBV21-1 is described as a pseudogene. Sequencing input: PBMCs. The receptor comes from a boy younger than 10 in good health and CMV-seronegative. The CDR3 reads as follows: CASRTALLYGYTF. The DNA sequence reads TGTGCCAGCAGAACAGCCCTCCTCTATGGCTACACCTTC.